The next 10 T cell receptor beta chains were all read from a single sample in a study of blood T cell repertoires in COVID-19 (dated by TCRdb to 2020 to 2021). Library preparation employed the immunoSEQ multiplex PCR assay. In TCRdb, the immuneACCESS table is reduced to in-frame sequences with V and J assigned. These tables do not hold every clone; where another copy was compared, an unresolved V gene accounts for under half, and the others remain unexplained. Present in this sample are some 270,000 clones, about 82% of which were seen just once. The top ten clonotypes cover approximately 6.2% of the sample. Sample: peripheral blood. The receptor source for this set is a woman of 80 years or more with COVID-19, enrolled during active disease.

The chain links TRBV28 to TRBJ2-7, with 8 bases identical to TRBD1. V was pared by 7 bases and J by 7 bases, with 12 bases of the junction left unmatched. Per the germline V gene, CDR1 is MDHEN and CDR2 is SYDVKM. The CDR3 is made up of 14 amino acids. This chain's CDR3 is CASTTRDRLGEQYV. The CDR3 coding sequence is TGTGCCAGCACCACACGGGACAGGCTGGGAGAGCAGTACGTC.

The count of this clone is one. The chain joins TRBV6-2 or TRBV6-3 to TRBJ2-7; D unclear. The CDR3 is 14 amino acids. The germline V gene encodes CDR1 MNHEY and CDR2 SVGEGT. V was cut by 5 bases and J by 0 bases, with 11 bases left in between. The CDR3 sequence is CASSPHSYSYEQYV. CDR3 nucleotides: TGTGCCAGCAGTCCGCACAGTTACTCCTACGAGCAGTACGTC.

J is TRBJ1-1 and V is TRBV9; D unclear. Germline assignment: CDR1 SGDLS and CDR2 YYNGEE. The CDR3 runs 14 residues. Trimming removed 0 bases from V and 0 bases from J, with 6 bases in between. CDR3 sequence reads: CASSVDTVNTEAFF. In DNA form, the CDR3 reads TGTGCCAGCAGCGTAGATACAGTGAACACTGAAGCTTTCTTT.

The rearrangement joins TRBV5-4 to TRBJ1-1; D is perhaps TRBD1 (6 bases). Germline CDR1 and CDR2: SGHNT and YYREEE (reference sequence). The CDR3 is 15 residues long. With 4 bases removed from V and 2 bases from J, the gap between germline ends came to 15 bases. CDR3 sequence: CASSTQTGFNTEAFF. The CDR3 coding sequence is TGTGCCAGCAGCACACAAACAGGGTTTAACACTGAAGCTTTCTTT.

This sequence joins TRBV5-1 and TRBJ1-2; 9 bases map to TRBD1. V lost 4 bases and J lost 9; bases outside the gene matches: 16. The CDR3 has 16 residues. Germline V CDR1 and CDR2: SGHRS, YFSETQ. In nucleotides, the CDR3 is TGCGCCAGCAGCACCTCCGGGACAGGGAGCTTTCGGAGCTACACCTTC. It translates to CASSTSGTGSFRSYTF.

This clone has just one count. CDR3 in DNA: TGTGCCATCGGCGGGAGCGGATCCACAGATACGCAGTATTTT. Protein sequence: CAIGGSGSTDTQYF. The chain carries TRBV6-5 and TRBJ2-3; 7 bases agree with TRBD2. V lost 10 bases and J lost 2; bases outside the gene matches: 9. The CDR3 extends over 14 amino acids. Germline V gives CDR1 MNHEY, CDR2 SVGAGI.

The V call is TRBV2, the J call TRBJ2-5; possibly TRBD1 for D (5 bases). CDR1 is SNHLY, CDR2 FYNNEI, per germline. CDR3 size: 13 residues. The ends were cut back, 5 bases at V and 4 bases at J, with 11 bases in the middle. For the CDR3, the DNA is TGTGCCAGCAGTAGAATCCAGGGAGAGACCCAGTACTTC. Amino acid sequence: CASSRIQGETQYF.

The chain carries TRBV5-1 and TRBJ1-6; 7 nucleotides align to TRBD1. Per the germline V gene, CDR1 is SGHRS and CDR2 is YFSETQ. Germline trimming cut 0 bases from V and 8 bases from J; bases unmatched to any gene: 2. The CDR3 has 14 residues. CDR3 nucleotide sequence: TGCGCCAGCAGCTTGGACAGGGGTTATTCACCCCTCCACTTT. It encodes CASSLDRGYSPLHF.

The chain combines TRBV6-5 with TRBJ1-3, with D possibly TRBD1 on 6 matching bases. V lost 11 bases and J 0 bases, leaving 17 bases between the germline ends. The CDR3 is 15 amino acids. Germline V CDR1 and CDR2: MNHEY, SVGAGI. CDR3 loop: CAGTVGGASGNTIYF. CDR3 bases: TGTGCCGGCACCGTCGGGGGGGCCTCTGGAAACACCATATATTTT.

CDR3 amino acids: CASSLRTQVGWSGKGYTF. Here the CDR3 DNA reads TGTGCCAGCAGCTTAAGGACCCAGGTGGGTTGGAGCGGGAAAGGCTACACCTTC. The V call is TRBV7-2, the J call TRBJ1-2, with D unresolved. Between the trimmed V and J ends, which lost 2 bases and 8 bases, there was a span of 27 bases. The length of the CDR3 is 18 residues. CDR1 is SGHTA and CDR2 is FQGNSA in the germline V gene.